Sequencing of this TCR beta chain was carried out in a study of blood T cells in healthy people across ages. Then a second PCR, running roughly 7 to 12 cycles, was carried out with a sample-barcoded 5' primer and a J-beta primer mix. Each of the samples gave a minimum of 2.5 million paired-end reads that contained CDR3. TCRdb reprocessed the 5' RACE reads via MiXCR and lists one record per CDR3 protein. This sample has approximately 800,000 distinct CDR3 sequences, with roughly 25% found just once. V lost 2 bases and J lost 2; bases outside the gene matches: 4. The CDR3 is 16 amino acids. Germline V gene sequence: CDR1 SGDLS, CDR2 YYNGEE. The sample providers were healthy Caucasian people from Russia, aged roughly 6 to 100. The sample was also reused in another study, on T cells of mothers and their children. This second study says: Mother-child pairs who were related displayed a slightly higher overlap than unrelated pairs, a difference that was non-significant.

The sample taken for sequencing was blood. The receptor comes from a boy under 18 in good health. V gene TRBV9 combines with J gene TRBJ2-3; 11 bases map to TRBD2. CDR3 in amino acids: CASSVLAGGPTDTQYF. The CDR3 nucleotides read TGTGCCAGCAGCGTTCTAGCGGGGGGACCCACAGATACGCAGTATTTT.